Presented here are 31 T cell receptor beta chains from one specimen sequenced in a study of beta chain features in type 1 diabetes. Notes on the study in general: Shortening that was moderate but significant affected the TCRB CDR3s of Type 1 diabetes patients in all four CD4+ subsets.

Antigen specificity for these receptors is unknown. Every bit of the isolated RNA underwent reverse transcription, so sequencing read expressed TCRB transcripts. Some clones are missing from TCRdb's copy, which holds only in-frame ones; the method was immunoSEQ multiplex PCR. The sample holds more than 300,000 clones; roughly 9.8% are singletons and the top ten take approximately 0.6%. Sequencing was performed on central memory CD4+ T cells from blood. These receptors were taken from a young man with type 1 diabetes.

This clone has more than one count but fewer than ten. The V gene is TRBV28, the J gene TRBJ2-1; the D gene could be TRBD1 or TRBD2 (5 bases each). The CDR3 has 18 residues. Trimming left V 3 bases short and J 5 bases short, with 23 bases between. Germline V gene data show CDR1 as MDHEN and CDR2 as SYDVKM. CDR3: CASSFWGRSAKNNNEQFF. CDR3 in DNA: TGTGCCAGCAGTTTTTGGGGGAGATCGGCCAAAAACAACAATGAGCAGTTCTTC.

This clone was seen only a few times. The chain combines TRBV5-6 with TRBJ2-7; D remains unclear. CDR3 length: 11 residues. The germline gives CDR1 SGHDT, CDR2 YYEEEE. Trimming left V 0 bases short and J 6 bases short, with 4 bases between. The CDR3 DNA reads TGTGCCAGCAGCTTGGCCGTCGAGCAGTACTTC. This gives the protein CASSLAVEQYF.

This clone has only a few counts. The chain employs TRBV11-2 and TRBJ2-1; D unclear. V gave up 0 bases and J gave up 9 bases, with 12 bases separating them. This CDR3 contains 14 residues. Germline lookup yields CDR1 SGHAT and CDR2 FQNNGV. The CDR3 DNA sequence: TGTGCCAGCAGCTTAGATCACCGAGGAAGTGAGCAGTTCTTC. Residues: CASSLDHRGSEQFF.

This clone was detected a few times. The chain has TRBV29-1 and TRBJ2-7; 9 nucleotides match TRBD1. Germline V gives CDR1 SQVTM, CDR2 ANQGSEA. V gave up 4 bases and J gave up 6 bases; unmatched junction bases: 13. The CDR3 length is 15 residues. For the CDR3, the DNA is TGCAGCGTTGCCGATACCGGGACAGGGAAGAGCGAGCAGTACTTC. The encoded protein is CSVADTGTGKSEQYF.

CDR3: CSVEEGTTEAFF. The CDR3 bases are TGCAGCGTTGAGGAGGGGACCACTGAAGCTTTCTTT. The V gene is TRBV29-1, the J gene TRBJ1-1; a possible D gene is TRBD1 (5 bases). CDR3 length: 12 amino acids. The V and J ends lost 3 bases and 4 bases respectively, with 9 bases between them. Germline V gene lookup returns CDR1 SQVTM and CDR2 ANQGSEA.

V gene TRBV7-9 combines with J gene TRBJ1-1; 9 positions match TRBD1. This CDR3 has 14 amino acids. After removal of 4 bases from V and 6 bases from J, the junction contained 6 bases not matched to a gene. Germline V gene sequence: CDR1 SEHNR, CDR2 FQNEAQ (reference sequence). The CDR3 reads CASSSPGQGSEAFF. As DNA, the CDR3 is TGTGCCAGCAGCTCCCCGGGACAGGGATCTGAAGCTTTCTTT.

This chain connects TRBV28 to TRBJ1-5; 7 bases fit TRBD1. This CDR3 is 14 amino acids long. Germline V gene data show CDR1 as MDHEN and CDR2 as SYDVKM. V shed 4 bases, J shed 7 bases, and the junction held 7 bases outside the gene matches. CDR3 sequence reads: CASSYPGGGQPQHF. For the CDR3, the DNA is TGTGCCAGCAGTTATCCAGGGGGGGGCCAGCCCCAGCATTTT.

The chain has TRBV7-6 and TRBJ2-3; D remains unclear. This CDR3 is built from 13 residues. Trimming stripped 6 bases from V and 2 bases from J, with 9 bases between. Germline CDR1 reads SGHVS; CDR2 reads FNYEAQ. The CDR3 loop reads CASSSSVTDTQYF. The CDR3 region has the DNA TGTGCCAGCAGTTCGTCCGTCACAGATACGCAGTATTTT.

This rearrangement joins TRBV7-2 to TRBJ2-2, with 12 bases matching TRBD2. The germline CDR1 and CDR2 sequences are SGHTA and FQGNSA. With V trimmed by 5 bases and J by 4 bases, 8 bases remained unmatched. The CDR3 loop spans 17 amino acids. This chain's CDR3 is CASSQGGLAGLTGELFF. CDR3 DNA sequence: TGTGCCAGCAGCCAAGGAGGACTAGCGGGACTCACCGGGGAGCTGTTTTTT.

The chain employs TRBV9 and TRBJ2-3; weak D call: TRBD1 (5 bases). V was cut by 4 bases and J by 2 bases, with 17 bases left in between. Germline loops: CDR1 SGDLS, CDR2 YYNGEE. This CDR3 has 16 residues. The CDR3 DNA sequence: TGTGCCAGCAGCTTAAGGGGTGGAGCGCCCACAGATACGCAGTATTTT. This gives the protein CASSLRGGAPTDTQYF.

The V gene is TRBV6-6, the J gene TRBJ1-5, with D uncertain. Germline V CDR1 and CDR2: MNHNY, SVGAGI (reference sequence). This CDR3 comprises 14 residues. With 6 bases removed from V and 1 base from J, the gap between germline ends came to 10 bases. The CDR3 here is CASRRGGSNQPQHF. The CDR3 DNA is TGTGCCAGCAGGCGGGGAGGGAGCAATCAGCCCCAGCATTTT.

The gene calls are TRBV6-1 and TRBJ2-3; D not certain. V lost 1 base and J lost 4, with 6 bases in between. This CDR3 is 13 amino acids long. Germline V gene data show CDR1 as MNHNS and CDR2 as SASEGT. The CDR3 DNA is TGTGCCAGCAGTGAAGGAGTATCAGATACGCAGTATTTT. The encoded protein is CASSEGVSDTQYF.

This clone was seen only a few times. The chain links TRBV19 to TRBJ1-3; D perhaps matches TRBD1 (5 bases). This CDR3 spans 16 amino acids. Trimming cost V 3 bases and J 0 bases, with 12 bases left between them. The germline gives CDR1 LNHDA, CDR2 SQIVND (reference sequence). The CDR3 sequence is CASSMAQAASGNTIYF. CDR3 in DNA: TGTGCCAGTAGTATGGCACAGGCCGCCTCTGGAAACACCATATATTTT. The full variable domain, rest sourced from reference TRBV19 and TRBJ1-3, is DGGITQSPKYLFRKEGQNVTLSCEQNLNHDAMYWYRQDPGQGLRLIYYSQIVNDFQKGDIAEGYSVSREKKESFPLTVTSAQKNPTAFYLCASSMAQAASGNTIYFGEGSWLTVV.

This clone was observed a handful of times. J is TRBJ2-5 and V is TRBV11-2; either TRBD1 or TRBD2 may fit D (5 bases each). The CDR3 runs to 14 residues. V lost 7 bases and J lost 7, with 19 bases in between. The germline V gene has CDR1 SGHAT and CDR2 FQNNGV. This CDR3 reads CASTTPVARGTQYF. CDR3 DNA sequence: TGTGCCAGCACCACCCCCGTGGCGAGGGGGACCCAGTACTTC.

This clone was detected only a few times. The V call is TRBV7-6, the J call TRBJ1-5; D is ambiguous. The CDR3 is 14 amino acids. Germline V lookup: CDR1 SGHVS, CDR2 FNYEAQ. Trimming took 6 bases from V and 1 from J, leaving 10 bases between them. CDR3 amino acids: CASSPTESNQPQHF. The CDR3 bases are TGTGCCAGCAGTCCTACAGAGAGCAATCAGCCCCAGCATTTT.

This clone was seen only a few times. V and J are TRBV28 and TRBJ2-3, with unresolved D. The germline gives CDR1 MDHEN, CDR2 SYDVKM. This CDR3 region has 13 residues. Trimming removed 11 bases from V and 0 bases from J, with 12 bases in between. CDR3 in DNA: TGTGCCTGGCAGTACTCTAGCACAGATACGCAGTATTTT. This encodes CAWQYSSTDTQYF.

This clone was counted between two and nine times. V usage is TRBV7-9 and J usage is TRBJ2-7; D gene unclear. V lost 1 base and J lost 3, with 7 bases in between. Germline V gene sequence: CDR1 SEHNR, CDR2 FQNEAQ (reference sequence). There are 13 residues in the CDR3. CDR3 nucleotide sequence: TGTGCCAGCAGCTTAGGCTCTGGCTACGAGCAGTACTTC. This encodes CASSLGSGYEQYF.

The V call is TRBV13, the J call TRBJ2-7, with TRBD2 matching 12 bases. The trim removed 4 bases at V and 4 bases at J, leaving 5 bases unmatched. The germline V gene has CDR1 PRHDT and CDR2 FYEKMQ (reference sequence). CDR3 length equals 15 residues. The DNA of the CDR3 is TGTGCCAGCAGCTCCCTGACTAGCGGGAGATACGAGCAGTACTTC. This encodes CASSSLTSGRYEQYF.

A few counts support this clone. The J gene is TRBJ2-7, the V gene TRBV6-1; tentatively, D is TRBD2 (5 bases). Germline assignment: CDR1 MNHNS and CDR2 SASEGT. The CDR3 has 14 residues. V gave up 6 bases and J gave up 7 bases, with 19 bases separating them. CDR3 bases: TGTGCCAGCAGGTCCTTACTCCGGCGCGGGGAGCAGTACTTC. Residues: CASRSLLRRGEQYF.

V usage is TRBV7-8 and J usage is TRBJ1-4; 11 bases are shared with TRBD1. This CDR3 is built from 18 residues. V shed 0 bases and J 7 bases; nucleotides not matched to a gene: 10. The V gene's germline CDR1 is SGHVS and CDR2 FQNEAQ. CDR3 bases: TGTGCCAGCAGCTTAGCGTCAAGGACAGGGGGCGTTAGTGAAAAACTGTTTTTT. Its protein product is CASSLASRTGGVSEKLFF.

This chain uses TRBV5-1 with TRBJ2-5; 10 bases map to TRBD2. The trim removed 4 bases at V and 5 bases at J, leaving 8 bases unmatched. The CDR3 is made up of 15 amino acids. Per germline, CDR1 SGHRS and CDR2 YFSETQ. CDR3 DNA: TGCGCCAGCAGCGATGCTAGCGGGAGTGGGGAGACCCAGTACTTC. Amino acid sequence: CASSDASGSGETQYF.

This clone appeared a few times. The rearrangement links TRBV5-1 to TRBJ1-1; 9 bases line up with TRBD1. CDR3 length: 15 amino acids. The V segment lost 2 bases and the J segment 1 base; nucleotides outside the gene matches: 3. Looked up from germline, CDR1 is SGHRS and CDR2 is YFSETQ. The CDR3 DNA is TGCGCCAGCAGCTTACAGGGGGCGGGGAACACTGAAGCTTTCTTT. Translating it yields CASSLQGAGNTEAFF.

This clone showed up just a few times. This chain joins TRBV11-2 and TRBJ2-3; no reliable D call. Between the trimmed V and J ends, which lost 1 base and 8 bases, there was a span of 7 bases. CDR1 and CDR2 from the germline V gene are SGHAT and FQNNGV. The CDR3 extends over 12 amino acids. The CDR3 nucleotides read TGTGCCAGCAGCTTAGCCCGGAGTACGCAGTATTTT. It yields the protein CASSLARSTQYF. Full variable domain (rest looked up from reference TRBV11-2 and TRBJ2-3): EAGVAQSPRYKIIEKRQSVAFWCNPISGHATLYWYQQILGQGPKLLIQFQNNGVVDDSQLPKDRFSAERLKGVDSTLKIQPAKLEDSAVYLCASSLARSTQYFGPGTRLTVL.

A few counts support this clone. The chain is built from TRBV5-1 and TRBJ2-5, with D unclear. Germline V CDR1 and CDR2: SGHRS, YFSETQ. This CDR3 has 13 amino acids. V lost 0 bases, J lost 1 base, and 4 bases lay in between. The CDR3 loop is CASSLDFQETQYF. CDR3 DNA: TGCGCCAGCAGCTTGGACTTCCAAGAGACCCAGTACTTC.

The chain joins TRBV21-1 to TRBJ1-2; the D call of TRBD1 is as the table states it, not checked on the DNA. TRBV21-1 is labeled a pseudogene. The CDR3 is 20 residues long. The CDR3 spells CASSKAPNRVRGLGNYGYTF. The CDR3 coding sequence is TGTGCCAGCAGCAAAGCTCCAAATAGGGTCAGGGGATTGGGGAACTATGGCTACACCTTC.

This chain connects TRBV5-8 to TRBJ2-7, with 10 bases fitting TRBD1. Germline V CDR1 and CDR2: SGHTS, YDEGEE. The V gene end was trimmed by 1 base and the J gene end by 3 bases; junction bases not matched to a gene: 4. The CDR3 sequence is 15 residues long. CDR3 nucleotide sequence: TGTGCCAGCAGCTTGACCGGGACAGGGGTCTACGAGCAGTACTTC. It specifies CASSLTGTGVYEQYF.

This rearrangement joins TRBV5-1 to TRBJ2-5; D is unresolved. V lost 3 bases, J lost 5 bases, and 8 bases lay in between. Germline loops: CDR1 SGHRS, CDR2 YFSETQ. The CDR3 has 12 residues. In DNA, the CDR3 is TGCGCCAGCAGCTCACAGTTCGAGACCCAGTACTTC. The encoded protein is CASSSQFETQYF.

This clone has only a few counts. This specimen includes other DNA sequences encoding the same CDR3. The V gene is TRBV2, the J gene TRBJ2-1, with D perhaps given as TRBD1 or TRBD2 (5 bases each). Trimming removed 7 bases from V and 7 bases from J, with 11 bases in between. Germline V gene data show CDR1 as SNHLY and CDR2 as FYNNEI. This CDR3 contains 12 residues. CDR3 sequence (DNA): TGTGCCAGCACGTCAGAGGGGAATGAGCAGTTCTTC. Amino acids: CASTSEGNEQFF.

V gene TRBV19 combines with J gene TRBJ1-2; D not certain. Per germline, CDR1 LNHDA and CDR2 SQIVND (reference sequence). The CDR3 contains 13 residues. V lost 4 bases and J lost 8, with 14 bases in between. The CDR3 sequence: CASSSQQRRGYTF. CDR3 sequence (DNA): TGTGCCAGTAGTAGCCAGCAACGACGAGGCTACACCTTC.

This clone turned up a few times. The CDR3 nucleotides read TGTGCCAGCAGTTTAGGCAGGGGGGGCAACTATGGCTACACCTTC. Translating gives CASSLGRGGNYGYTF. The gene calls are TRBV28 and TRBJ1-2; 7 bases map to TRBD1. The CDR3 length is 15 residues. Per germline, CDR1 MDHEN and CDR2 SYDVKM. Trimming took 2 bases from V and 2 from J; bases not matched to a gene: 5.

This rearrangement joins TRBV6-5 to TRBJ2-7, with D possibly TRBD2 on 5 matching bases. This CDR3 has 14 amino acids. Trimming left V 0 bases short and J 3 bases short, with 9 bases between. Per the germline V gene, CDR1 is MNHEY and CDR2 is SVGAGI. CDR3 sequence reads: CASSYSGSGYEQYF. The DNA of the CDR3 is TGTGCCAGCAGTTACTCAGGGAGCGGCTACGAGCAGTACTTC.